Listed here are 10 T cell receptor beta chains from one sample, sequenced in a study of blood T cell repertoires in COVID-19. Sequenced by immunoSEQ multiplex PCR; TCRdb stores in-frame clones only, minus some. The table has about 230,000 clones, approximately 88% seen once. Sequencing was done on a sample of peripheral blood. The receptors shown here come from a man aged 35 to 55 with acute or convalescent COVID-19.

This clone showed up just a few times. This chain links TRBV30 with TRBJ1-4; D not certain. The V end lost 1 base, the J end lost 4 bases, and 7 bases lay between the germline ends. Germline-derived CDR1 and CDR2 are GTSNPN and SVGIG (reference sequence). The CDR3 runs to 13 residues. The DNA of the CDR3 is TGTGCCTGGAGTGAACGGTTTAATGAAAAACTGTTTTTT. Its protein product is CAWSERFNEKLFF.

The CDR3 spells CASSLGTSGSYEQYF. CDR3 in DNA: TGTGCCAGCAGTTTGGGGACTAGCGGGAGCTACGAGCAGTACTTC. The chain recombines TRBV6-6 with TRBJ2-7; 14 bases align to TRBD2. Trimming at V came to 4 bases and at J to 3 bases, leaving 2 bases not matched to a gene. Germline CDR1 is MNHNY and CDR2 is SVGAGI (reference sequence). The CDR3 extends over 15 amino acids.

The chain combines TRBV19 with TRBJ1-2; no clear D. Germline V CDR1 and CDR2: LNHDA, SQIVND (reference sequence). V gave up 8 bases and J gave up 2 bases, with 12 bases separating them. The CDR3 contains 13 residues. The CDR3 reads CASFSRSNYGYTF. As DNA, the CDR3 is TGTGCCAGTTTTTCCCGGAGCAACTATGGCTACACCTTC.

This clone showed up just a few times. The chain is built from TRBV2 and TRBJ2-2, with a tentative D call TRBD2 (7 bases). CDR1 is SNHLY and CDR2 is FYNNEI in the germline V gene. V lost 7 bases and J 5 bases, leaving 17 bases between the germline ends. The CDR3 spans 15 residues. The CDR3 here is CASMRGGGLTGELFF. The CDR3 DNA reads as TGTGCCAGCATGAGGGGGGGCGGTCTTACCGGGGAGCTGTTTTTT.

V and J are TRBV2 and TRBJ1-5; 7 bases align to TRBD1. CDR3 length equals 15 residues. Germline-derived CDR1 and CDR2 are SNHLY and FYNNEI. The V segment lost 6 bases and the J segment 1 base; nucleotides outside the gene matches: 6. The CDR3 bases are TGTGCCAGCAGGACAGGGACAGTGAGCAATCAGCCCCAGCATTTT. Protein: CASRTGTVSNQPQHF.

The chain couples TRBV2 to TRBJ2-1, with D possibly TRBD2 on 6 matching bases. The germline V and J ends were trimmed by 4 bases and 7 bases, with 17 bases remaining between them. Germline CDR1 SNHLY, CDR2 FYNNEI. This CDR3 region has 15 residues. The CDR3 DNA follows: TGTGCCAGCAGTGGCGGGACCTTCTCGACTAATGAGCAGTTCTTC. This encodes CASSGGTFSTNEQFF.

The V and J genes are TRBV5-4 and TRBJ2-1; 9 bases map to TRBD1. The CDR3 sequence is 16 residues long. V was clipped by 2 bases and J by 8 bases; unmatched bases: 11. CDR1 is SGHNT, CDR2 YYREEE, per germline (reference sequence). Written as DNA, the CDR3 is TGTGCCAGCAGCTTAGGCTCGGGACAGGGCCACCATGAGCAGTTCTTC. It codes for CASSLGSGQGHHEQFF.

V and J are TRBV14 and TRBJ2-1, with TRBD1 matching over 9 bases. Germline V gene lookup returns CDR1 SGHDN and CDR2 FVKESK. The CDR3 spans 16 residues. J lost 9 bases, V lost 3 bases, and 12 bases had no gene match. CDR3 loop: CASSQNRGLRGSEQFF. CDR3 coding DNA: TGTGCCAGCAGCCAGAACAGGGGGCTCCGGGGAAGTGAGCAGTTCTTC.

This chain connects TRBV27 to TRBJ1-2, with D possibly being TRBD1 (5 bases). Germline V gene data show CDR1 as MNHEY and CDR2 as SMNVEV (reference sequence). V lost 2 bases, J lost 4 bases, and 17 bases lay in between. CDR3 length: 16 residues. CDR3 coding DNA: TGTGCCAGCAGTTTAAAGGGCAGGGTTGGTCCCTATGGCTACACCTTC. Protein sequence: CASSLKGRVGPYGYTF.

The genes are TRBV18 and TRBJ1-5; no clear D. CDR1 is KGHSH, CDR2 LQKENI, per germline. The germline V and J ends were trimmed by 3 bases and 0 bases, with 6 bases remaining between them. This CDR3 is built from 14 residues. The CDR3 loop is CASSPTDSNQPQHF. The DNA of the CDR3 is TGTGCCAGCTCACCTACAGATAGCAATCAGCCCCAGCATTTT. Combining the CDR3 with reference TRBV18 and TRBJ1-5 gives the whole variable domain NAGVMQNPRHLVRRRGQEARLRCSPMKGHSHVYWYRQLPEEGLKFMVYLQKENIIDESGMPKERFSAEFPKEGPSILRIQQVVRGDSAAYFCASSPTDSNQPQHFGDGTRLSIL.